This TCR beta chain was recorded in a study of STAT5B mutations in CD4+ large granular lymphocyte leukemia. Notes on the study in general: Compared with healthy controls (2/35), patient top clones favored TRBV06 (8/27). Patient CD4-sorted repertoires stayed more clonal than healthy ones after leukemic-clone removal.

In the source study's methods: Productive clonotypes were detectable down to 2.59 x 10-5 frequency. Method: immunoSEQ multiplex PCR; TCRdb's copy keeps in-frame clones and lacks some. For V, J and clone size, that table is used; D and trimming come from the DNA. Of some 35,000 clones listed, roughly 76% were seen once; the top ten hold more than 2%. This CDR3 has 15 residues. Trimming took 2 bases from V and 6 from J; bases not matched to a gene: 9. Looked up from germline, CDR1 is SGHNT and CDR2 is YYREEE (reference sequence). Comments on this clone: The antigen is not known.

The TCR originated in a human donor in good health. The rearrangement uses TRBV5-4 and TRBJ2-3; the match to TRBD1 covers 7 bases. Material: CD4+ T cells from blood buffy coats. The CDR3 spells CASSFSGTAGDTQYF. CDR3 DNA sequence: TGTGCCAGCAGCTTTTCCGGGACAGCAGGGGATACGCAGTATTTT.